These 32 T cell receptor beta chains were all obtained from the same sample, sequenced in a study of technical replicates of blood from a handful of donors. This table comes from immunoSEQ multiplex PCR, and its TCRdb copy is limited to in-frame clones, with some not included. The table has around 100,000 clones, nearly 96% seen once; the top ten hold approximately 0.2%. Sequencing used T cells isolated from PBMCs. The receptors originated from a human donor in good health.

The CDR3 coding sequence is TGTGCCAGCAGTGAGGAGGTAATCAACACCTTC. It yields the protein CASSEEVINTF. The chain carries TRBV2 and TRBJ1-2; D is ambiguous. Germline CDR1 reads SNHLY; CDR2 reads FYNNEI. Trimming left V 3 bases short and J 12 bases short, with 11 bases between. This CDR3 has 11 residues.

This rearrangement joins TRBV21-1 to TRBJ2-7; the D call in the table, TRBD2, was not verified against the DNA. TRBV21-1 is a known pseudogene. The CDR3 totals 14 residues. The CDR3 nucleotides are TGTGCCAGCGAAATAGCGGGGGATCCCTACGAGCAGTACTTC. Its translation: CASEIAGDPYEQYF.

The rearrangement joins TRBV27 to TRBJ2-2; 9 bases agree with TRBD1. Germline-derived CDR1 and CDR2 are MNHEY and SMNVEV (reference sequence). Germline trimming cut 7 bases from V and 6 bases from J; bases unmatched to any gene: 9. This CDR3 is 15 amino acids long. CDR3 in amino acids: CASTRQGEEAGELFF. For the CDR3, the DNA is TGTGCCAGCACCAGACAGGGGGAAGAGGCCGGGGAGCTGTTTTTT.

DNA for the CDR3: TGCGCCAGCAGTGAGCGGGAGGGCCTCAACGAGCAGTACTTC. Translating gives CASSEREGLNEQYF. This sequence joins TRBV10-1 and TRBJ2-7; 8 nucleotides agree with TRBD2. CDR3 length equals 14 residues. Losses at the gene ends were 2 bases for V and 5 bases for J; bases not matched to a gene: 5. Germline V CDR1 and CDR2: WNHNN, SYGVQD (reference sequence).

This clone appeared once. This chain links TRBV2 with TRBJ2-1, with 10 bases identical to TRBD2. Germline V gives CDR1 SNHLY, CDR2 FYNNEI. V shed 6 bases, J shed 5 bases, and the junction held 4 bases outside the gene matches. The CDR3 spans 14 residues. CDR3 loop: CASRWTSGNNEQFF. For the CDR3, the DNA is TGTGCCAGCAGGTGGACTAGCGGTAACAATGAGCAGTTCTTC.

J is TRBJ2-6 and V is TRBV2, with 13 bases identical to TRBD2. The V and J ends lost 6 bases and 4 bases, in that order; junction bases with no gene match: 18. The CDR3 is 21 amino acids. The germline V gene encodes CDR1 SNHLY and CDR2 FYNNEI. CDR3 sequence reads: CASRAGLAGPRLQAGANVLTF. The CDR3, as DNA: TGTGCCAGCAGGGCGGGACTAGCGGGGCCAAGGCTACAGGCCGGGGCCAACGTCCTGACTTTC. Based on the CDR3 plus reference TRBV2 and TRBJ2-6, the full variable domain is EPEVTQTPSHQVTQMGQEVILRCVPISNHLYFYWYRQILGQKVEFLVSFYNNEISEKSEIFDDQFSVERPDGSNFTLKIRSTKLEDSAMYFCASRAGLAGPRLQAGANVLTFGAGSRLTVL.

The V gene is TRBV7-2, the J gene TRBJ1-1; perhaps TRBD1 as D (6 bases). The CDR3 runs 16 residues. CDR1 is SGHTA and CDR2 is FQGNSA in the germline V gene. The ends were cut back, 1 base at V and 2 bases at J, with 14 bases in the middle. The CDR3 coding sequence is TGTGCCAGCAGCTTAGTGGGTGGGGGCGTCAACACTGAAGCTTTCTTT. Protein product: CASSLVGGGVNTEAFF.

The chain is built from TRBV30 and TRBJ2-5; the D gene is possibly TRBD2 (7 bases). V gave up 2 bases and J gave up 4 bases, with 11 bases separating them. The germline V gene has CDR1 GTSNPN and CDR2 SVGIG (reference sequence). The CDR3 runs 13 residues. CDR3 sequence: CAWSLRGGETQYF. CDR3 DNA: TGTGCCTGGAGTCTGAGGGGGGGAGAGACCCAGTACTTC. Combining the CDR3 with reference TRBV30 and TRBJ2-5 gives the whole variable domain SQTIHQWPATLVQPVGSPLSLECTVEGTSNPNLYWYRQAAGRGLQLLFYSVGIGQISSEVPQNLSASRPQDRQFILSSKKLLLSDSGFYLCAWSLRGGETQYFGPGTRLLVL.

The chain carries TRBV5-1 and TRBJ2-3; D may be TRBD2 (5 bases). CDR3 length: 17 amino acids. The V gene's germline CDR1 is SGHRS and CDR2 YFSETQ. Trimming took off 2 bases at V and 0 bases at J, with 16 bases between the two ends. CDR3 bases: TGCGCCAGCAGCTTTATCCCAGGACTCCCGAGCACAGATACGCAGTATTTT. This sequence encodes CASSFIPGLPSTDTQYF. Full variable domain (remainder filled in from reference TRBV5-1 and TRBJ2-3): KAGVTQTPRYLIKTRGQQVTLSCSPISGHRSVSWYQQTPGQGLQFLFEYFSETQRNKGNFPGRFSGRQFSNSRSEMNVSTLELGDSALYLCASSFIPGLPSTDTQYFGPGTRLTVL.

The V and J genes are TRBV7-3 and TRBJ1-6; the D gene is possibly TRBD1 (5 bases). The CDR3 sequence is 14 residues long. Germline CDR1 is SGHTA and CDR2 is FQGTGA. Trimming stripped 3 bases from V and 7 bases from J, with 10 bases between. CDR3 DNA sequence: TGTGCCAGCAGCTTGCGCGGGGGGAATTCACCCCTCCACTTT. Translated, it gives CASSLRGGNSPLHF.

The rearrangement joins TRBV4-2 to TRBJ2-7; 7 bases are shared with TRBD2. Looked up from germline, CDR1 is LGHNA and CDR2 is YNFKEQ. Trimming cost V 4 bases and J 2 bases; bases outside gene matches: 5. The CDR3 spans 14 residues. The CDR3 protein is CASSPTSAAYEQYF. In nucleotides, the CDR3 is TGTGCCAGCAGCCCCACTAGCGCGGCCTACGAGCAGTACTTC.

The chain uses TRBV7-9 and TRBJ2-3; TRBD2 agrees at 9 bases. The CDR3 sequence is 18 residues long. V dropped 1 base and J dropped 2; count of bases not matched to a gene: 10. Germline V gives CDR1 SEHNR, CDR2 FQNEAQ (reference sequence). The CDR3 DNA reads as TGTGCCAGCAGCTTAGGTAGCGGGAGCACCCTTCTCACAGATACGCAGTATTTT. It is translated as CASSLGSGSTLLTDTQYF.

The rearrangement links TRBV5-6 to TRBJ2-7; D call uncertain. Germline V gene sequence: CDR1 SGHDT, CDR2 YYEEEE. Trimming took 6 bases from V and 2 from J, leaving 15 bases between them. The CDR3 is 14 amino acids. CDR3 residues: CASTRKPGAYEQYF. The CDR3 DNA sequence: TGTGCCAGCACCCGAAAGCCCGGAGCCTACGAGCAGTACTTC.

The V and J genes are TRBV7-2 and TRBJ2-2; no clear D. This CDR3 spans 13 amino acids. V was shortened by 5 bases and J by 5 bases, with 9 bases between the two germline ends. Germline lookup yields CDR1 SGHTA and CDR2 FQGNSA. The CDR3 sequence is CASSPRGTGELFF. The CDR3 DNA sequence: TGTGCCAGCAGCCCGAGAGGAACCGGGGAGCTGTTTTTT.

The chain employs TRBV25-1 and TRBJ1-2; 8 bases agree with TRBD1. The germline CDR1 and CDR2 sequences are MGHDK and SYGVNS. V trimming: 6 bases; J trimming: 4 bases; junction bases outside the gene matches: 4. The CDR3 totals 13 residues. The CDR3 here is CASSAGTGYGYTF. CDR3 DNA sequence: TGTGCCAGCAGCGCCGGGACAGGCTATGGCTACACCTTC.

This chain links TRBV2 with TRBJ2-3; 7 nucleotides agree with TRBD2. V shed 1 base and J 14 bases; nucleotides not matched to a gene: 3. This CDR3 spans 11 amino acids. CDR1 and CDR2 from the germline V gene are SNHLY and FYNNEI. The CDR3 here is CASSEEGRGYF. The CDR3 bases are TGTGCCAGCAGTGAAGAGGGGAGGGGGTATTTT.

On this clone: A read error may produce the germline difference seen at one junction end. This sequence joins TRBV18 and TRBJ2-5, with 9 bases identical to TRBD1. Germline V lookup: CDR1 KGHSH, CDR2 LQKENI. This CDR3 region has 15 residues. The CDR3 region is CASSPQGARKETQYF. The DNA for the CDR3 is TGTGCCAGCTCCCCACAGGGGGCGCGAAAAGAGACCCAGTACTTC.

This chain links TRBV9 with TRBJ2-3; D perhaps matches TRBD2 (5 bases). Germline lookup yields CDR1 SGDLS and CDR2 YYNGEE. V dropped 4 bases and J dropped 0 bases, with 12 bases sitting between them. This CDR3 comprises 15 residues. CDR3 protein: CASSPKAVSTDTQYF. The DNA of the CDR3 is TGTGCCAGCAGCCCCAAAGCGGTTAGCACAGATACGCAGTATTTT.

The V gene is TRBV11-2, the J gene TRBJ2-7, with 9 nucleotides matching TRBD1. The CDR3 is made up of 15 amino acids. V was clipped by 5 bases and J by 1 base; unmatched bases: 6. Looked up from germline, CDR1 is SGHAT and CDR2 is FQNNGV. The CDR3 DNA reads TGTGCCAGCAGCACAACAGGGGGCGATTCCTACGAGCAGTACTTC. It codes for CASSTTGGDSYEQYF. Together with reference TRBV11-2 and TRBJ2-7, the CDR3 gives the full variable domain: EAGVAQSPRYKIIEKRQSVAFWCNPISGHATLYWYQQILGQGPKLLIQFQNNGVVDDSQLPKDRFSAERLKGVDSTLKIQPAKLEDSAVYLCASSTTGGDSYEQYFGPGTRLTVT.

This chain links TRBV6-6 with TRBJ2-7; TRBD1 aligns across 7 bases. The germline CDR1 and CDR2 sequences are MNHNY and SVGAGI (reference sequence). The CDR3 runs 15 residues. Unmatched junction bases numbered 8, after V lost 2 bases and J lost 4 bases. CDR3 amino acids: CASSYTGQVGYEQYF. CDR3 coding DNA: TGTGCCAGCAGTTACACCGGACAGGTTGGATACGAGCAGTACTTC.

J is TRBJ2-5 and V is TRBV27; D might be TRBD2 (7 bases). V lost 4 bases, J lost 2 bases, and 17 bases lay in between. The length of the CDR3 is 16 residues. The germline CDR1 and CDR2 sequences are MNHEY and SMNVEV (reference sequence). CDR3 sequence: CASSSQGGVRQETQYF. Here the CDR3 DNA reads TGTGCCAGCAGTTCTCAAGGGGGGGTACGGCAAGAGACCCAGTACTTC.

V is TRBV28 and J is TRBJ2-1, with 7 positions matching TRBD2. J gave up 5 bases and V 2 bases, and 9 bases lay outside the gene matches. The germline V gene has CDR1 MDHEN and CDR2 SYDVKM. The CDR3 has 16 residues. CDR3 nucleotides: TGTGCCAGCAGTTTAGCTGGGGCTAGCGGTGACAATGAGCAGTTCTTC. Translated, it gives CASSLAGASGDNEQFF.

This rearrangement joins TRBV4-1 to TRBJ2-1, with TRBD2 identical over 11 bases. The V gene's germline CDR1 is MGHRA and CDR2 YSYEKL. The V gene end was trimmed by 0 bases and the J gene end by 9 bases; junction bases not matched to a gene: 4. The CDR3 has 15 amino acids. The CDR3 nucleotides read TGCGCCAGCAGCCAAGATCGAACTAGCGGGAGTGAGCAGTTCTTC. This translates into CASSQDRTSGSEQFF.

Only one count was recorded for this clone. V gene TRBV27 combines with J gene TRBJ2-1, with 8 bases matching TRBD2. This CDR3 has 17 amino acids. Germline CDR1 is MNHEY and CDR2 is SMNVEV (reference sequence). J gave up 5 bases and V 1 base, and 10 bases lay outside the gene matches. CDR3 DNA sequence: TGTGCCAGCAGTTTATTCTCCCTCGGGAGGGAGGACAATGAGCAGTTCTTC. It is translated as CASSLFSLGREDNEQFF.

The chain joins TRBV4-1 to TRBJ2-3; 7 bases match TRBD1. Trimming at V came to 2 bases and at J to 2 bases, leaving 7 bases not matched to a gene. This CDR3 is built from 16 residues. Per germline, CDR1 MGHRA and CDR2 YSYEKL. In DNA form, the CDR3 reads TGCGCCAGCAGCCAAAGACCGACAGGGAACACAGATACGCAGTATTTT. Protein: CASSQRPTGNTDTQYF.

The rearrangement links TRBV20-1 to TRBJ2-7, with 8 nucleotides matching TRBD1. CDR1 and CDR2 (germline): DFQATT, SNEGSKA (reference sequence). CDR3 length: 11 residues. J lost 7 bases, V lost 6 bases, and 5 bases had no gene match. As DNA, the CDR3 is TGCAGTGCCCAGGGGGCGTGGGAGCAGTACTTC. Protein product: CSAQGAWEQYF.

V usage is TRBV6-4 and J usage is TRBJ1-6; TRBD1 might be the D (6 bases). The V gene lost 6 bases and the J gene lost 8 bases, with 14 bases spanning the gap. The CDR3 sequence is 14 residues long. The germline V gene has CDR1 MRHNA and CDR2 SNTAGT. This CDR3 is CASREQGLYSPLHF. CDR3 sequence (DNA): TGTGCCAGCAGAGAACAGGGTTTGTATTCACCCCTCCACTTT.

This chain joins TRBV28 and TRBJ2-7; 7 bases map to TRBD1. The CDR3 consists of 15 residues. The junction had 9 bases not matched to a gene; V was cut back by 7 bases and J by 0 bases. Germline-derived CDR1 and CDR2 are MDHEN and SYDVKM. The CDR3 region has the DNA TGTGCCAGCACCACTGGGACAGCGAGCTCCTACGAGCAGTACTTC. Translating gives CASTTGTASSYEQYF. Variable domain in full (rest from reference TRBV28 and TRBJ2-7): DVKVTQSSRYLVKRTGEKVFLECVQDMDHENMFWYRQDPGLGLRLIYFSYDVKMKEKGDIPEGYSVSREKKERFSLILESASTNQTSMYLCASTTGTASSYEQYFGPGTRLTVT.

V is TRBV9 and J is TRBJ1-2, with 7 nucleotides matching TRBD1. Germline V gene sequence: CDR1 SGDLS, CDR2 YYNGEE. This CDR3 spans 13 amino acids. J was trimmed by 8 bases and V by 4 bases; bases with no gene match: 8. The CDR3 protein is CASSPLDREGYTF. CDR3 in DNA: TGTGCCAGCAGCCCCTTAGACAGGGAGGGCTACACCTTC. Full variable domain (outside the CDR3, taken from reference TRBV9 and TRBJ1-2): DSGVTQTPKHLITATGQRVTLRCSPRSGDLSVYWYQQSLDQGLQFLIQYYNGEERAKGNILERFSAQQFPDLHSELNLSSLELGDSALYFCASSPLDREGYTFGSGTRLTVV.

The chain has TRBV7-8 and TRBJ1-3; 7 bases fit TRBD1. Per germline, CDR1 SGHVS and CDR2 FQNEAQ. This CDR3 has 17 amino acids. Trimming at V came to 4 bases and at J to 7 bases, leaving 16 bases not matched to a gene. CDR3 DNA: TGTGCCAGCAGCTCGACGGGACAGCCCGTTCATGGGAACACCATATATTTT. Its translation: CASSSTGQPVHGNTIYF.

The rearrangement links TRBV7-9 to TRBJ1-2; 7 nucleotides agree with TRBD1. After removal of 5 bases from V and 6 bases from J, the junction contained 3 bases not matched to a gene. Germline V CDR1 and CDR2: SEHNR, FQNEAQ (reference sequence). CDR3 length equals 12 residues. The CDR3 DNA sequence: TGTGCCAGCAGCCCTCAGGGGGATGGCTACACCTTC. Amino acids: CASSPQGDGYTF. The variable domain in full, with the rest retrieved from reference TRBV7-9 and TRBJ1-2, is DTGVSQNPRHKITKRGQNVTFRCDPISEHNRLYWYRQTLGQGPEFLTYFQNEAQLEKSRLLSDRFSAERPKGSFSTLEIQRTEQGDSAMYLCASSPQGDGYTFGSGTRLTVV.

The chain recombines TRBV6-5 with TRBJ2-3; TRBD2 agrees at 7 bases. After removal of 0 bases from V and 6 bases from J, the junction contained 9 bases not matched to a gene. Germline V gene data show CDR1 as MNHEY and CDR2 as SVGAGI. There are 16 residues in the CDR3. The CDR3 protein is CASSYSASGHGDTQYF. CDR3 DNA sequence: TGTGCCAGCAGTTACTCGGCTAGCGGACACGGGGATACGCAGTATTTT.